The present T cell receptor beta chain was sequenced within a study of blood T cell repertoires in COVID-19. Across the whole study: Acute-phase and convalescent COVID-19 samples originated in the United States, Italy and Spain. Sources were T cells, B-cell-depleted T cells, or PBMCs; the material itself was cDNA or gDNA.

Original analysis: The assay estimated nucleated cells by amplifying reference gene primers. Data came from immunoSEQ multiplex PCR; TCRdb stores just in-frame clones and leaves some out. V and J calls and clone size come straight from that table; D and trimming were deduced from the DNA. The data contain roughly 150,000 clones, 82% of them singletons. V shed 0 bases, J shed 8 bases, and the junction held 7 bases outside the gene matches. Germline CDR1 reads LNHNV; CDR2 reads YYDKDF (reference sequence). CDR3 length equals 16 residues. This sequence joins TRBV15 and TRBJ1-4, with 9 bases matching TRBD1. Sequenced sample: peripheral blood. This receptor was identified in a human donor with acute or convalescent COVID-19. The donor label of this sample is uncertain. The CDR3 spells CATSRDQQGAGEKLFF. The CDR3 DNA reads as TGTGCCACCAGCAGAGACCAACAGGGGGCTGGCGAAAAACTGTTTTTT. Supplemented by reference TRBV15 and TRBJ1-4, the full variable domain reads DAMVIQNPRYQVTQFGKPVTLSCSQTLNHNVMYWYQQKSSQAPKLLFHYYDKDFNNEADTPDNFQSRRPNTSFCFLDIRSPGLGDTAMYLCATSRDQQGAGEKLFFGSGTQLSVL.